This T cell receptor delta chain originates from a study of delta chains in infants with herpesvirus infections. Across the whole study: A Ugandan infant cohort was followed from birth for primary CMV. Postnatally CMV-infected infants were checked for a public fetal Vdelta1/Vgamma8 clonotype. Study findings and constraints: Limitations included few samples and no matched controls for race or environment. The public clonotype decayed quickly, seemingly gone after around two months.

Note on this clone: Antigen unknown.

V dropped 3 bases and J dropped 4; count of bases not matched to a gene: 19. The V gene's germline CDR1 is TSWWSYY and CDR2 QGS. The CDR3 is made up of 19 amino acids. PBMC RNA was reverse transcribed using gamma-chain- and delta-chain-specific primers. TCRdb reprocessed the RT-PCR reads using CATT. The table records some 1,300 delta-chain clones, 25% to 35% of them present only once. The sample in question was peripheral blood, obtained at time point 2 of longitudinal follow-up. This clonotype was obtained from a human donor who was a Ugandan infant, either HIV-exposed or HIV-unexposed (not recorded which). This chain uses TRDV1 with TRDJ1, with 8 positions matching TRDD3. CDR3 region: CALGDVASRRTGGHDKLIF. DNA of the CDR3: TGTGCTCTTGGGGACGTCGCTTCCCGTCGTACTGGGGGCCACGATAAACTCATCTTT.